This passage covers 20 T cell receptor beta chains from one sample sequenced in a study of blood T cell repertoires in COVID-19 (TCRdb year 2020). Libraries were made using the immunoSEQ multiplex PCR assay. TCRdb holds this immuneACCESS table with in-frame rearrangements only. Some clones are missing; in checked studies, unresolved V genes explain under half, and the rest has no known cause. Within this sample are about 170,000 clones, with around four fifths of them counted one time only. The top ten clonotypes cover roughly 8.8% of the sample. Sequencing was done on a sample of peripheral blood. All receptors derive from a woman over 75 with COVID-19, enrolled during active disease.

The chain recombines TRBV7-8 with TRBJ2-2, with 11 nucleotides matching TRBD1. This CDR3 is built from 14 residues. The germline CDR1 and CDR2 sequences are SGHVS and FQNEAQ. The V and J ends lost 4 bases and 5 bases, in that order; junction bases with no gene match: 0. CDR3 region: CASSWDRGTGELFF. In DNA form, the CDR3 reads TGTGCCAGCAGCTGGGACAGGGGGACCGGGGAGCTGTTTTTT.

CDR3 DNA sequence: TGTGCCAGTAGTATCCCAGGCTACAATAATTCACCCCTCCACTTT. Its protein product is CASSIPGYNNSPLHF. The chain recombines TRBV19 with TRBJ1-6; D is undetermined. Germline-derived CDR1 and CDR2 are LNHDA and SQIVND (reference sequence). This CDR3 region has 15 residues. Trimming stripped 3 bases from V and 5 bases from J, with 11 bases between.

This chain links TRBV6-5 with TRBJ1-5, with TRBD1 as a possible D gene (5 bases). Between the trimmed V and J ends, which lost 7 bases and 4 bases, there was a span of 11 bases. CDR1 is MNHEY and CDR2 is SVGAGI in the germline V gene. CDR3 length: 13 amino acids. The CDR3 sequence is CASMKTVNQPQHF. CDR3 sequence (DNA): TGTGCCAGCATGAAGACAGTAAATCAGCCCCAGCATTTT.

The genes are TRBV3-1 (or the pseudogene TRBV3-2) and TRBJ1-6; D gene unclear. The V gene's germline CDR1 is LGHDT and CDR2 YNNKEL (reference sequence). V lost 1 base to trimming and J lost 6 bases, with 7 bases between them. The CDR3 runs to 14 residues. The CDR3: CASSQARVNSPLHF. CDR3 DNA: TGTGCCAGCAGCCAAGCCCGCGTTAATTCACCCCTCCACTTT.

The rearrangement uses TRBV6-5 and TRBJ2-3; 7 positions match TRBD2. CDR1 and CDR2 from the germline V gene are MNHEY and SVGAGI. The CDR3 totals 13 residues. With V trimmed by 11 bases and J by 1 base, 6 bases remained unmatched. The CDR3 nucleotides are TGTGCCGCGAGGCTAGCGGGCACAGATACGCAGTATTTT. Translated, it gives CAARLAGTDTQYF.

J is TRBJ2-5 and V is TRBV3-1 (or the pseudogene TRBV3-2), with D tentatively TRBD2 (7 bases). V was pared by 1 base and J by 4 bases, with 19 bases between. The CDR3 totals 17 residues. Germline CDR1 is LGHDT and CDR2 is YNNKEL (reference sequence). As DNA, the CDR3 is TGTGCCAGCAGCCAAGGGGGAGGGGGAGGTATTCGAGAGACCCAGTACTTC. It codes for CASSQGGGGGIRETQYF.

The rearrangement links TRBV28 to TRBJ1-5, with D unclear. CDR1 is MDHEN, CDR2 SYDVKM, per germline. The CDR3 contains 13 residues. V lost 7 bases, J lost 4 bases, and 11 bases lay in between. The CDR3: CASMYLRNQPQHF. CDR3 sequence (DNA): TGTGCCAGCATGTACCTACGAAATCAGCCCCAGCATTTT.

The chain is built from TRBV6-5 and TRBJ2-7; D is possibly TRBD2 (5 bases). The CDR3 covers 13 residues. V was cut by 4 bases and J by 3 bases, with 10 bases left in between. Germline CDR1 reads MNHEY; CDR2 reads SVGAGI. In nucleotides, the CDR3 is TGTGCCAGCAGTTTAGGACTTTTCTACGAGCAGTACTTC. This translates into CASSLGLFYEQYF.

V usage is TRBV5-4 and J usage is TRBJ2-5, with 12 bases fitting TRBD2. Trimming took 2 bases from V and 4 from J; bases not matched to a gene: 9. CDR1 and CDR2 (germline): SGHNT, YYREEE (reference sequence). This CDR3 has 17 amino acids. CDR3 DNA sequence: TGTGCCAGCAGCTTTCCTAGCGGGAGGGCCGGAGGAGAGACCCAGTACTTC. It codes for CASSFPSGRAGGETQYF.

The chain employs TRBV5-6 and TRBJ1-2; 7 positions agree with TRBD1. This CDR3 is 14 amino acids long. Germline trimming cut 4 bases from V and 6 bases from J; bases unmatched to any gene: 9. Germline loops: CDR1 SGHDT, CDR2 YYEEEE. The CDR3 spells CASSLGTEADGYTF. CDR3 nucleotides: TGTGCCAGCAGCCTTGGGACAGAAGCGGATGGCTACACCTTC.

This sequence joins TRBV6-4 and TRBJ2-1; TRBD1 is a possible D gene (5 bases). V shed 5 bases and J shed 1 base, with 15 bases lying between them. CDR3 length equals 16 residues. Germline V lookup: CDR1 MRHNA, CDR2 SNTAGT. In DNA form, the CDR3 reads TGTGCCAGCAGTCGCAGCAGGGAAGGTTCCTACAATGAGCAGTTCTTC. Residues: CASSRSREGSYNEQFF.

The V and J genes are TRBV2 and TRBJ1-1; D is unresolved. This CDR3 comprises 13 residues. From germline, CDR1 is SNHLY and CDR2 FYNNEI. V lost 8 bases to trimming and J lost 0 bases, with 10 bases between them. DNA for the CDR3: TGTGCCAGCGGCCTTCAGGTGAACACTGAAGCTTTCTTT. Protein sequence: CASGLQVNTEAFF.

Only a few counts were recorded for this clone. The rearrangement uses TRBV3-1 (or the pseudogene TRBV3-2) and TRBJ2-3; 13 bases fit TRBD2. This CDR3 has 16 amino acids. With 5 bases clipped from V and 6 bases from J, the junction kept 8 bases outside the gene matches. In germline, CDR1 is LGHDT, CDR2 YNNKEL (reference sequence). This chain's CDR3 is CASSYGTSGNLDTQYF. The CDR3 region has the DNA TGTGCCAGCAGCTACGGGACTAGCGGGAACCTGGATACGCAGTATTTT.

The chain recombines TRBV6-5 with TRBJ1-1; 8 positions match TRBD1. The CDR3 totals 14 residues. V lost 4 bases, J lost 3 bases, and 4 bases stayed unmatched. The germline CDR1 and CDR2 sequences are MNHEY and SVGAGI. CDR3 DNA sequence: TGTGCCAGCAGTTTGACAGGGGCGTACACTGAAGCTTTCTTT. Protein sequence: CASSLTGAYTEAFF.

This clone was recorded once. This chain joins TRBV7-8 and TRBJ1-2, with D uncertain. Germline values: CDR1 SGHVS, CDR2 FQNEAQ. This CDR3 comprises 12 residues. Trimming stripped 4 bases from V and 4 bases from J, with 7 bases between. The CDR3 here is CASSSVSYGYTF. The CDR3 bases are TGTGCCAGCAGCTCTGTGTCCTATGGCTACACCTTC.

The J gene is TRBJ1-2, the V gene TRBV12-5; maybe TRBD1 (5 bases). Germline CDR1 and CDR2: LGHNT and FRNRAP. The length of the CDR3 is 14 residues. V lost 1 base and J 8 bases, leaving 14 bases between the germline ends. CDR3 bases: TGTGCTAGTGGTTTGGGCCTTTCAGGGTACGGCTACACCTTC. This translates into CASGLGLSGYGYTF. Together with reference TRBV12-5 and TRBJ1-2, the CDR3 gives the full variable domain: DARVTQTPRHKVTEMGQEVTMRCQPILGHNTVFWYRQTMMQGLELLAYFRNRAPLDDSGMPKDRFSAEMPDATLATLKIQPSEPRDSAVYFCASGLGLSGYGYTFGSGTRLTVV.

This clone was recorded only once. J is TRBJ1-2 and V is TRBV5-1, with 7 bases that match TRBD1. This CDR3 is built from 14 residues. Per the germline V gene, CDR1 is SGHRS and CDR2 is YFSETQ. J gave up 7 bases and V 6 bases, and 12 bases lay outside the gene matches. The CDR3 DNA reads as TGCGCCAGCACACCCTCAGGGGGGCCACTTGGCTACACCTTC. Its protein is CASTPSGGPLGYTF.

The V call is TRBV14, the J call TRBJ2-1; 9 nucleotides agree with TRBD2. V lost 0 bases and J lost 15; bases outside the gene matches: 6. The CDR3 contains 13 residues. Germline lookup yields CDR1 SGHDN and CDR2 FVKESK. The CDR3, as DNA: TGTGCCAGCAGCCAAGATCGGGGACTAGCCATGTTCTTC. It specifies CASSQDRGLAMFF.

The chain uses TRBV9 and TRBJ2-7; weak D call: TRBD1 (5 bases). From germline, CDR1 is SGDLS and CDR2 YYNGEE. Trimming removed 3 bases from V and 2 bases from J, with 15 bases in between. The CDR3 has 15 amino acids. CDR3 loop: CASSAGTGSPYEQYF. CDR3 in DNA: TGTGCCAGCAGCGCTGGCACAGGTTCCCCCTACGAGCAGTACTTC.

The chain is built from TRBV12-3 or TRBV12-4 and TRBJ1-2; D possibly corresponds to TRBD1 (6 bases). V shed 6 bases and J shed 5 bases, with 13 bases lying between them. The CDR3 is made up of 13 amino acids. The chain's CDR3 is CASSRTTGYGYTF. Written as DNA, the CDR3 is TGTGCCAGCAGCCGCACCACAGGGTATGGCTACACCTTC.